The sequence of this TCR beta chain was determined in a study of cytomegalovirus exposure and HLA in healthy donors (dated by TCRdb to 2016 to 2017). About the study as a whole: An earlier analysis of approximately 600 of the donors reported about 250 Gb of sequence data and 120 million or so unique TCR beta sequences from approximately 180 million T cells. Every discovery cohort repertoire had been produced on one sequencing platform. High-throughput TCR immunosequencing, statistical association of individual TCRs with disease status, and machine learning were combined to predict cytomegalovirus infection status. An earlier analysis of 587 of the donors used high-throughput TCR beta sequencing to judge whether each TCR beta V gene segment behaved as functional or pseudogenic. Across around 400 genotyped donors of the cohort, an average of approximately 200,000 unique TCR beta nucleotide sequences per donor were sequenced, and roughly a sixth of those sequences were non-productive. Rather than using new phenotypic data, the later analysis identified candidate immune exposures from TCR beta sequences and from how often those sequences occurred across donors. The study aimed to test whether signatures of past pathogen exposure could be identified by cataloging public T cell receptors. In a later genetic analysis, genome-wide SNP genotypes for about 65% of the 666 donors were used, and that subset was treated as a discovery cohort. The T cell repertoires of 666 subjects were profiled by immunosequencing and related to cytomegalovirus serostatus. HLA typing covered class I and class II loci at four-digit resolution. Around 320 gigabases of sequencing data and roughly 90 million unique TCR sequences were included in an early release covering roughly 600 HLA-typed donors. Donor age, sex, ethnicity and CMV serostatus were compiled alongside the repertoire data. Of the 300 to 450 genotyped donors, 75% to 85% were placed in the genetic ancestry cluster associated with self-reported Caucasian donors. Along with the approximately 700-subject first cohort, a separate validation cohort of about 110 different subjects was used. A later analysis re-analyzed previously published TCR beta repertoires from 500 to 700 donors and added high-resolution HLA genotyping to study TCR occurrence patterns. Typing coverage varied by locus: 629-630 donors for A, B, C, DRB1 and DQB1; around 560 for DQA1; more than 600 for DPA1; 450 to 480 for DPB1. Four or five DR-DQ haplotypes were handled as single units for association and clustering because linkage in the cohort was strong.

The cohort comprised hundreds of healthy bone marrow donors. At the time of sampling, every cohort member was nominally healthy, though immune exposures that went unrecorded were likely present. The donor was CMV seropositive and was included in the group of 300 or so seropositive cohort members. Every donor gave a peripheral blood sample, and the peripheral blood mononuclear cells from that sample were used for TCR beta sequencing. Genomic DNA was extracted from the blood cell samples with the Qiagen DNeasy Blood Extraction Kit. What the research found in general, with its limitations: The study listed 150 to 200 TCR beta chains as associated with cytomegalovirus. Roughly uniform sequencing depth across donors was assumed in presence/absence analyses, although this assumption may not hold. The classifier was reported to diagnose cytomegalovirus status with high specificity and sensitivity in both the original and validation cohorts. For the cohort, immune exposure information was limited to CMV serostatus. Broadly in line with IMGT annotations, most TCR beta V segments showed up in productive rearrangements about 87% or about 30% of the time in an earlier analysis of approximately 640 of the donors. V-gene and J-gene trimming of TCR beta chains was associated with a missense DCLRE1C variant in a later genetic analysis, and the association was replicated in an independent cohort. Compared with equally common non-associated chains, HLA-associated TCR beta chains in a later analysis were more clonally expanded and had lower generation probabilities. The cohort was sequenced for TCR beta chains only, and without alpha or paired-chain data the features that could be detected were limited. Some IMGT-functional V segments, including TRBV6-2 and TRBV6-3, could not be told apart with the 87-base-pair reads, so those segments were excluded. In vitro tests confirmed that three of the cytomegalovirus-associated TCR beta chains recognize cytomegalovirus antigens. Strong co-occurrence of HLA alleles, especially DR and DQ, made assigning TCR associations to individual alleles difficult. A group of highly shared sequence variants was considered likely to be a technical artifact of the sequencing pipeline. Because some donors lacked HLA typing at each locus, the association tests relied only on the typed subset. According to a later genetic analysis, donors in an Asian-associated ancestry cluster had fewer N-insertions in productive TCRs than the approximately 710-donor mean. A further reported finding was that TCR beta sequences accurately predicted the HLA-A and HLA-B alleles for most subjects in the first cohort. The authors suggested that the approach could potentially be extended to other disease states and immunological phenotypes. Several of the top co-occurrence clusters appeared to be linked to parvovirus B19, influenza, CMV and Epstein-Barr virus, according to a later analysis. Correlated functional status among segregating V segments might reflect linkage disequilibrium, but an unknown experimental factor could not be ruled out. Most CMV-associated TCR beta chains appeared to be HLA-restricted in a later analysis, and the HLA associations seemed to be driven largely by CMV exposure. Specific HLA alleles were associated with over 15,000 TCR beta sequences at a false discovery rate of 0.05 in a later analysis. Some 16 rarely observed V segments, including chromosome 9 orphons, were excluded from the earlier analysis of several hundred of the donors because counts were too low. Most TCR sequences were seen in very few donors, while some public TCRs were found in many individuals. According to a later analysis, TCR association rates differed among HLA loci, with DRB1 alleles showing the most associated TCRs and HLA-C alleles showing the fewest.

Regarding this clone: Its antigen is still unknown. There are no base qualities to consult, and no much larger clone falls within one base.

Library preparation used the immunoSEQ multiplex PCR assay. For the multiplex PCR, a mixture combining 60 forward primers for TCR Vbeta segments and 13 reverse primers for TCR Jbeta segments was used. Amplification of the CDR3 region of rearranged TCR beta genes was performed with a multiplex PCR assay on genomic DNA. The amplified TCR beta libraries were sequenced on the Illumina HiSeq System as 87-base-pair reads. In the authors' own workflow: A later analysis tallied 70 million to 100 million unique TCR beta chains across the approximately 670 repertoires, and about 12 million of those chains were shared by two or more donors. Raw reads were error-corrected and collapsed into unique sequences by a nearest-neighbor algorithm in which closely related sequences were merged to remove PCR and sequencing errors. Alignment of CDR3 sequences to IMGT reference sequences was used to assign V, D and J gene segments. Each retained sequence needed at least a six-nucleotide match to both a V gene segment and a J gene segment. Rearrangements were classified as productive when the CDR3 lacked stop codons and remained in frame with V and J, and all other rearrangements were classified as non-productive. CDR3 was defined by IMGT convention, running from the second conserved V-encoded cysteine to the conserved J-encoded phenylalanine. Sequences without an unambiguous match to a single V gene segment were excluded from the earlier analysis of 450 to 650 of the donors. In an earlier analysis of approximately 610 of the donors, V segments were called functional above 56.7% productive rearrangements and were called segregating when the between-donor standard deviation exceeded 5%. To diagnose cytomegalovirus status from the catalog of TCR beta chain sequences, a statistical classification framework was built. V and J gene assignment, in a later analysis, came from comparing TCR nucleotide sequences with IMGT/GENE-DB human TR gene sequences. The TCRdist pipeline was used in a later analysis to assign CDR3 sequences and most-parsimonious VDJ recombination scenarios. In a later analysis, each TCR beta chain was defined by its CDR3 amino acid sequence together with its V-gene family, and reads lacking a unique V-gene family were excluded. To address suspected cross-contamination and a sequencing artifact, a later analysis removed 592 highly shared, low-generation-probability nucleotide sequences. In a later analysis, a clonal expansion index was calculated for each public chain from normalized within-repertoire ranks of inferred template counts. In a later analysis, generation probabilities were computed with a VDJ recombination model fitted to out-of-frame rearrangements, and the resulting probabilities were checked against IGoR. A later analysis scored TCR-TCR, TCR-HLA and TCR-CMV co-occurrence with hypergeometric tests, applying a repertoire-size bias correction to TCR pairs. In a later analysis, false discovery rates were estimated by permuting HLA or CMV assignments 20 times. A later analysis grouped co-occurring TCRs with DBSCAN, adding TCRdist sequence similarity when clustering within HLA-allele-positive subsets. Repertoires with fewer than 30,000 or more than 120,000 public chains, plus five repertoires with anomalous nucleotide sharing, were excluded from co-occurrence clustering. The source is immuneACCESS, and TCRdb retained only in-frame sequences with V and J called. Part of the clones is not carried over; for the studies checked, unresolved V genes explain less than half of this, and the remainder is unexplained. That table supplies the V and J calls and clone size; D and trimming were determined from the DNA. This sample lists fewer than 90,000 clones; about 80% were detected once. The top ten clonotypes cover around 10% of the sample.

Sequences SEHNR (CDR1) and FQNEAQ (CDR2) are obtained from the germline V gene (reference sequence). The CDR3 has 14 amino acids, counting the end cysteine and phenylalanine. The sequence is cut down to CDR3 DNA, 42 bases in frame from base 1. V gives up 1 base and J gives up 2 bases, and the segment between their germline ends measures 9 bases. The chain couples TRBV7-9 to TRBJ2-7; TRBD1 might be the D gene, on 5 matching bases. Sequencing used PBMCs. This receptor was taken from a man aged 25-45 years in good health and CMV-seropositive. The DNA is TGTGCCAGCAGCTTAGGCAGGGAACCCTACGAGCAGTACTTC. Protein translation: CASSLGREPYEQYF.